The 8 T cell receptor beta chains below all came from one sample that was sequenced in a study of T cell responses to AZD1222 COVID-19 vaccine. Sequenced by immunoSEQ multiplex PCR; TCRdb stores in-frame clones only, minus some. The sample shows 150,000 to 160,000 clones, approximately 86% of them seen only once. The specimen was peripheral blood, collected after recovery from COVID-19. The receptors come from an adult who had recovered from COVID-19.

This chain connects TRBV25-1 to TRBJ2-5, with TRBD2 matching over 9 bases. Germline V gene data show CDR1 as MGHDK and CDR2 as SYGVNS. The CDR3 sequence is 13 residues long. The trim removed 8 bases at V and 6 bases at J, leaving 7 bases unmatched. The CDR3 DNA reads as TGTGCCAGCTCCCCGAGCGGGAGGAAGACCCAGTACTTC. Translated, it gives CASSPSGRKTQYF.

By frequency in the sample, this clone is medium-sized. The CDR3 DNA sequence: TGCAGCGTTGAAGATGACCAGGGGAACGTATATGGCTACACCTTC. This encodes CSVEDDQGNVYGYTF. The J gene is TRBJ1-2, the V gene TRBV29-1; D is possibly TRBD1 (6 bases). The germline V gene has CDR1 SQVTM and CDR2 ANQGSEA. Trimming shortened V by 0 bases and J by 5 bases, and 16 bases separated the two germline ends. The length of the CDR3 is 15 residues.

This clone was picked up a small number of times. V usage is TRBV19 and J usage is TRBJ2-7; D remains ambiguous. This CDR3 region has 16 residues. CDR1 is LNHDA and CDR2 is SQIVND in the germline V gene (reference sequence). The ends were cut back, 5 bases at V and 6 bases at J, with 23 bases in the middle. The CDR3 loop reads CASSSRNHPLLSEQYF. The CDR3 nucleotides are TGTGCCAGTAGTTCACGGAATCATCCTCTGCTCAGCGAGCAGTACTTC.

Only one count was recorded for this clone. V usage is TRBV2 and J usage is TRBJ2-7; 11 bases map to TRBD1. Germline V CDR1 and CDR2: SNHLY, FYNNEI. Germline trimming cut 6 bases from V and 5 bases from J; bases unmatched to any gene: 6. The CDR3 has 14 amino acids. The CDR3 DNA is TGTGCCAGCAGGTCGGACAGGGGGCTACACGAGCAGTACTTC. Translated, it gives CASRSDRGLHEQYF. The complete variable domain, with remaining parts taken from reference TRBV2 and TRBJ2-7, reads EPEVTQTPSHQVTQMGQEVILRCVPISNHLYFYWYRQILGQKVEFLVSFYNNEISEKSEIFDDQFSVERPDGSNFTLKIRSTKLEDSAMYFCASRSDRGLHEQYFGPGTRLTVT.

The V gene is TRBV28, the J gene TRBJ1-5; no clear D gene. V gave up 6 bases and J gave up 7 bases, with 13 bases separating them. The CDR3 has 13 amino acids. Per the germline V gene, CDR1 is MDHEN and CDR2 is SYDVKM. The CDR3 nucleotides read TGTGCCAGCAGGAGGGAAACCTGGCAGCCCCAGCATTTT. Translating gives CASRRETWQPQHF.

This clone was counted between two and nine times. The chain joins TRBV2 to TRBJ2-7; TRBD2 matches 12 bases. Germline assignment: CDR1 SNHLY and CDR2 FYNNEI. V shed 4 bases, J shed 8 bases, and the junction held 3 bases outside the gene matches. The CDR3 extends over 13 amino acids. CDR3 amino acids: CASSGLAGEKQYF. The CDR3 DNA follows: TGTGCCAGCAGTGGACTAGCGGGGGAGAAGCAGTACTTC.

This chain uses TRBV5-1 with TRBJ2-7; D uncertain. Trimming shortened V by 0 bases and J by 2 bases, and 6 bases separated the two germline ends. Germline assignment: CDR1 SGHRS and CDR2 YFSETQ. This CDR3 is 13 amino acids long. The CDR3 region is CASSLEVTYEQYF. Here the CDR3 DNA reads TGCGCCAGCAGCTTGGAGGTCACCTACGAGCAGTACTTC.

This clone was observed once. The chain couples TRBV5-1 to TRBJ2-3; D may be TRBD1 (6 bases). This CDR3 is 15 amino acids long. The germline V and J ends were trimmed by 3 bases and 1 base, with 12 bases remaining between them. Germline lookup yields CDR1 SGHRS and CDR2 YFSETQ. The CDR3 here is CASSSSRQGTDTQYF. DNA of the CDR3: TGCGCCAGCAGCTCCTCCAGACAGGGCACAGATACGCAGTATTTT.